The following is a TCR beta chain sequence with its context. This entry is derived from a study of blood T cell repertoires in COVID-19. The wider study: Spain, Italy and the United States supplied samples that represented acute and convalescent COVID-19.

V was pared by 4 bases and J by 5 bases, with 16 bases between. The CDR3 sequence is 15 residues long. Germline lookup yields CDR1 ENHRY and CDR2 SYGVKD. Generated by immunoSEQ multiplex PCR, the TCRdb table keeps only in-frame clones and is missing some. The sample lists 80,000 to 90,000 clones; roughly four fifths were seen once. Material: peripheral blood. V usage is TRBV10-3 and J usage is TRBJ2-3, with D possibly being TRBD2 (7 bases). The TCR sequence derives from a woman aged 70-85 years with acute or convalescent COVID-19. The CDR3 loop reads CAISGGGRWVDTQYF. The CDR3 region has the DNA TGTGCCATCAGTGGCGGGGGCAGATGGGTAGATACGCAGTATTTT.